This TCR beta chain was documented in a study of cytomegalovirus exposure and HLA in healthy donors. This clone was seen a handful of times. The antigen is unknown. A multiplex PCR was run with 60 Vbeta primers and 13 Jbeta primers. In the authors' workflow: Among the unique TCR beta chains that a later analysis counted, about 81 million in all, roughly 11 million were shared. The method was immunoSEQ multiplex PCR; TCRdb's version includes in-frame clones alone and lacks a portion of them. The DNA was the basis for D and trimming; V, J and clone size are from that table. The sample comprises approximately 170,000 clones, over 80% of which are singletons, and more than 1% rests with the top ten. CDR1 and CDR2 (germline): LNHDA, SQIVND (reference sequence). V lost 2 bases to trimming and J lost 8 bases; unmatched junction nucleotides: 5. The CDR3 consists of 16 residues. Study observations and caveats: Association of 16,951 TCR beta sequences with HLA alleles was found at 0.05 false discovery rate in a later analysis. Among TCR beta chains, those listed as cytomegalovirus-associated numbered 164.

The donors were healthy bone marrow donors. This clonotype was obtained from a boy aged 2-15 years in good health and CMV-seronegative. Sequenced input: PBMCs. The gene calls are TRBV19 and TRBJ1-6; 11 bases line up with TRBD1. The CDR3 DNA sequence: TGTGCCAGTAGTATACGGGGACAGGGGGTGTATTCACCCCTCCACTTT. This sequence encodes CASSIRGQGVYSPLHF.